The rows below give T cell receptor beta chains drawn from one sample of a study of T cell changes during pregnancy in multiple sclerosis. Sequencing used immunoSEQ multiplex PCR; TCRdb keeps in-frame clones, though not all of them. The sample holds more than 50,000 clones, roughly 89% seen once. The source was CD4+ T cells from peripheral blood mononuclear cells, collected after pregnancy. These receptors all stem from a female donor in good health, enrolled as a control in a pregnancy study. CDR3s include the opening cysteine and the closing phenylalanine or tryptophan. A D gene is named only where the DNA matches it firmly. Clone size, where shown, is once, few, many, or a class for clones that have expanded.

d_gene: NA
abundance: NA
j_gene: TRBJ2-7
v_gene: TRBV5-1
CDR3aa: CASSLTGNEQYF
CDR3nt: TGCGCCAGCAGCCTAACAGGGAACGAGCAGTACTTC

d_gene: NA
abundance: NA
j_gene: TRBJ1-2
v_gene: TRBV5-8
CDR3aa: CASSFVGGGARIRGYTF
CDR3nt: TGTGCCAGCAGCTTCGTCGGGGGAGGGGCGCGGATTCGTGGCTACACCTTC

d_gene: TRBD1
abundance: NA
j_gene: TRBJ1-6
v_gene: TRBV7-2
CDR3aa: CASSLRGTGDGGSPLHF
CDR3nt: TGTGCCAGCAGCTTGAGAGGGACAGGGGATGGGGGTTCACCCCTCCACTTT

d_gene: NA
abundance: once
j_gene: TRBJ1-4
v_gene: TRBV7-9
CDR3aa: CASSLGVDSRHEKLFF
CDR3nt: TGTGCCAGCAGCTTAGGAGTCGACTCGAGGCATGAAAAACTGTTTTTT

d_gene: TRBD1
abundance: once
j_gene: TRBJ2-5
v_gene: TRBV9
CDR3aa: CASSPEGQGGTQYF
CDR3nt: TGTGCCAGCAGCCCAGAGGGACAGGGGGGGACCCAGTACTTC

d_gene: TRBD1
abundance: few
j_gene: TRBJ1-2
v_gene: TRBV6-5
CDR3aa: CASSYPHRGGNYGYTF
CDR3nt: TGTGCCAGCAGTTACCCACACAGGGGAGGAAACTATGGCTACACCTTC

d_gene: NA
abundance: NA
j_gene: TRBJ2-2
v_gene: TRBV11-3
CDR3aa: CASSLAATGELFF
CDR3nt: TGTGCCAGCAGCTTAGCTGCGACCGGGGAGCTGTTTTTT

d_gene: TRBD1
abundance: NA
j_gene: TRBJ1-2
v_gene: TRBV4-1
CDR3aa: CASSPPPGTGGGYTF
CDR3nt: TGCGCCAGCAGTCCTCCTCCCGGGACAGGGGGTGGCTACACCTTC

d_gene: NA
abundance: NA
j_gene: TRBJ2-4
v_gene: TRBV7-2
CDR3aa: CASSFTGDIQYF
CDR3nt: TGTGCCAGCAGCTTCACAGGAGACATTCAGTACTTC

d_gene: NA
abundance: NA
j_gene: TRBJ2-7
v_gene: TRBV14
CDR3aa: CASSQGEVLVYEQYF
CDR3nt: TGTGCCAGCAGCCAAGGTGAGGTCTTGGTCTACGAGCAGTACTTC

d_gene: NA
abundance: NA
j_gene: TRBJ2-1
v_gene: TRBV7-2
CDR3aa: CASSRDWNNNEQFF
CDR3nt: TGTGCCAGCAGCCGGGACTGGAATAACAATGAGCAGTTCTTC

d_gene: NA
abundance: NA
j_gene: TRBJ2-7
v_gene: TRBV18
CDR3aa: CASSPARTGEQYF
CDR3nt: TGTGCCAGCTCACCTGCCCGGACGGGGGAGCAGTACTTC

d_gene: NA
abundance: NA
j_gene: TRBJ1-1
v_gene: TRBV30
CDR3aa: CAWSTGTPNTEAFF
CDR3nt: TGTGCCTGGAGTACCGGGACACCGAACACTGAAGCTTTCTTT

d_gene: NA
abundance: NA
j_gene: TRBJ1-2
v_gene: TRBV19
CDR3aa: CASSIGGSNYGYTF
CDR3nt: TGTGCCAGTAGTATCGGCGGCTCTAACTATGGCTACACCTTC

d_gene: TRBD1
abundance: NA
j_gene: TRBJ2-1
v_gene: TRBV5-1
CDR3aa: CASSGTGTGSYNEQFF
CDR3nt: TGCGCCAGCAGCGGAACCGGGACAGGGTCCTACAATGAGCAGTTCTTC

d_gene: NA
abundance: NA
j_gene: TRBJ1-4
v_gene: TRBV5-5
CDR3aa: CASSPSATNEKLFF
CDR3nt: TGTGCCAGCAGCCCCAGCGCAACTAATGAAAAACTGTTTTTT

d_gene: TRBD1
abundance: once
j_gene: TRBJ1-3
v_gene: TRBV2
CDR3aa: CASRGQGWSGNTIYF
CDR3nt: TGTGCCAGCAGGGGACAGGGTTGGTCTGGAAACACCATATATTTT

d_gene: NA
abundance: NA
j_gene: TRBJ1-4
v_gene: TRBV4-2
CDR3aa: CASSQDITLQGLDEKLFF
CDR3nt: TGTGCCAGCAGCCAAGACATAACATTACAGGGACTAGATGAAAAACTGTTTTTT

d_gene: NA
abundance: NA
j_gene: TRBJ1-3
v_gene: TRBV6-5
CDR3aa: CASRAVSGNTIYF
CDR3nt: TGTGCCAGCAGGGCGGTCTCTGGAAACACCATATATTTT

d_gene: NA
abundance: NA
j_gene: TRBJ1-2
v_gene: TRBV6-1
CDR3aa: CATDGRENYGYTF
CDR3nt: TGTGCCACCGATGGCAGGGAAAACTATGGCTACACCTTC

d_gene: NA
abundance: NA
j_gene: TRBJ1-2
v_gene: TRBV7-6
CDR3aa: CASSPQDINYGYTF
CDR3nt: TGTGCCAGCAGCCCACAGGACATTAACTATGGCTACACCTTC

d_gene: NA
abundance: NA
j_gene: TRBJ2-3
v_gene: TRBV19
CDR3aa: CASSRFSQGTSTDTQYF
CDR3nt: TGTGCCAGTAGTAGATTTTCACAGGGTACTAGCACAGATACGCAGTATTTT

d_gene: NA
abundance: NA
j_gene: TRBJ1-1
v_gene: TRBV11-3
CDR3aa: CASSLDTYTEAFF
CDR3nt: TGTGCCAGCAGCTTAGATACTTACACTGAAGCTTTCTTT

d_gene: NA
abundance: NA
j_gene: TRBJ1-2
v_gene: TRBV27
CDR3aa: CASSQRQGSGYTF
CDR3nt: TGTGCCAGCAGCCAAAGGCAGGGAAGTGGCTACACCTTC

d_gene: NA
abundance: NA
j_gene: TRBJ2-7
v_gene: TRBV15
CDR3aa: CATSRRDSSYEQYF
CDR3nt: TGTGCCACCAGCAGAAGGGACTCCTCCTACGAGCAGTACTTC

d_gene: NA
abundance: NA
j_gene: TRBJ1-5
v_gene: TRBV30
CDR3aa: CAWGRAGDQPQHF
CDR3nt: TGTGCCTGGGGCCGGGCAGGGGATCAGCCCCAGCATTTT

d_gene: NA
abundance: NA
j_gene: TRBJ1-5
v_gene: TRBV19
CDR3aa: CASRQGNQPQHF
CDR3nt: TGTGCCAGTAGGCAGGGGAATCAGCCCCAGCATTTT

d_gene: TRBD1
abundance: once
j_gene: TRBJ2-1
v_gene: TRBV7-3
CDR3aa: CASSSLRPGTASSYNEQFF
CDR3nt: TGTGCCAGCAGCTCACTCCGCCCAGGGACAGCCAGCTCCTACAATGAGCAGTTCTTC

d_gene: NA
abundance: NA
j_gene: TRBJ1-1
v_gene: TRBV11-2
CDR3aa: CASSLYQGYGTEAFF
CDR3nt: TGTGCCAGCAGCTTATACCAGGGGTATGGCACTGAAGCTTTCTTT

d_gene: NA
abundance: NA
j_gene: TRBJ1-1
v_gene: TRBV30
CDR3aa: CAWSFSATREAFF
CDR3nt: TGTGCCTGGAGTTTTTCGGCTACTAGGGAAGCTTTCTTT

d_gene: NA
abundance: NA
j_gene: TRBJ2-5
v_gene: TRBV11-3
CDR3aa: CASSITGEETQYF
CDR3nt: TGTGCCAGCAGCATCACGGGGGAAGAGACCCAGTACTTC

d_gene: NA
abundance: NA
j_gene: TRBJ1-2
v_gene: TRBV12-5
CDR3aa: CASGLGRDYGYTF
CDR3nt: TGTGCTAGTGGTTTGGGCAGGGATTATGGCTACACCTTC

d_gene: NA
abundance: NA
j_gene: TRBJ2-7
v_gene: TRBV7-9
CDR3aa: CASSLASGETYEQYF
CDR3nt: TGTGCCAGCAGCTTAGCAAGTGGGGAGACCTACGAGCAGTACTTC

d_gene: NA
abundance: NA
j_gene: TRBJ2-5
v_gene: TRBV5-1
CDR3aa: CASSLTVRETQYF
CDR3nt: TGCGCCAGCAGCTTGACGGTCCGAGAGACCCAGTACTTC

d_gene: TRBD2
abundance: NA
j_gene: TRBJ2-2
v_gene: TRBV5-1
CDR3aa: CASSLTSGGNTGELFF
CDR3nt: TGCGCCAGCAGCTTGACTAGCGGGGGGAACACCGGGGAGCTGTTTTTT

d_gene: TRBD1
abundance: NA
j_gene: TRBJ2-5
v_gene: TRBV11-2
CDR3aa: CASSQGTGGGETQYF
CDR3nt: TGTGCCAGCAGCCAAGGGACAGGGGGTGGGGAGACCCAGTACTTC

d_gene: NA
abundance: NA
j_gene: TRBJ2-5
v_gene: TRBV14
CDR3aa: CASSSLGRETQYF
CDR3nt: TGTGCCAGCAGCTCCCTTGGTCGGGAGACCCAGTACTTC

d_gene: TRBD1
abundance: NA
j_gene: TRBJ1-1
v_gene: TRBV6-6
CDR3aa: CASSYRFYRGEAFF
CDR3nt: TGTGCCAGCAGTTACCGGTTCTACAGGGGTGAAGCTTTCTTT

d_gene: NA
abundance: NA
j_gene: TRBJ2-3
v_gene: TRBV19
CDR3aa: CASRGLREVTDTQYF
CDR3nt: TGTGCCAGTAGGGGACTGCGAGAGGTCACAGATACGCAGTATTTT

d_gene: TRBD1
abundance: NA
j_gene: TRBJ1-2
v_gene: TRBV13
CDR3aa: CASSIYAGQGSGYGYTF
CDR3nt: TGTGCCAGCAGCATATACGCGGGACAGGGGTCTGGCTATGGCTACACCTTC

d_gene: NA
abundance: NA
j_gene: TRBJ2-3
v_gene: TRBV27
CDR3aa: CASRASGSDTQYF
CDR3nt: TGTGCCAGCAGAGCGTCCGGGTCAGATACGCAGTATTTT

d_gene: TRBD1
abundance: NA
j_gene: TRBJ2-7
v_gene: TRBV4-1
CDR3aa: CASSLVGTGDLYEQYF
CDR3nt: TGCGCCAGCAGCCTCGTCGGGACAGGGGATCTCTACGAGCAGTACTTC

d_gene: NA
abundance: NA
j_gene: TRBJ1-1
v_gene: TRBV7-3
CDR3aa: CASSLSGNAEAFF
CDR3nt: TGTGCCAGCAGCTTATCGGGGAACGCTGAAGCTTTCTTT

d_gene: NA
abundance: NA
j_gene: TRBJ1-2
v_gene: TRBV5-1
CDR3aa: CASSSPAGDVYGYTF
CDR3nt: TGCGCCAGCAGCTCCCCCGCAGGGGATGTCTATGGCTACACCTTC

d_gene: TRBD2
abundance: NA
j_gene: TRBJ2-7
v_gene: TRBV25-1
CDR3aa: CASSVAASGANSYEQYF
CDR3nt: TGTGCCAGCAGTGTAGCGGCAAGCGGGGCGAACTCCTACGAGCAGTACTTC